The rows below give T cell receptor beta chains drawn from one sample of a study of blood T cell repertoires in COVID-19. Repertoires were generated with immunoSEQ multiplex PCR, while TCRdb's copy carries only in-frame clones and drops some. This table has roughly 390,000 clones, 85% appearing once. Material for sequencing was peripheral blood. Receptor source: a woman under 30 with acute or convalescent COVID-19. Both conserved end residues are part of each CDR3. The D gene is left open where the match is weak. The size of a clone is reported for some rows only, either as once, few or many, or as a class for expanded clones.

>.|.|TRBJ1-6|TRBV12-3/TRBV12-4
TGTGCCAGCAGTGCCTACAGGGTCTCACCCCTCCACTTT
CASSAYRVSPLHF
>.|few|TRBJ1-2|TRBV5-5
TGTGCCAGCAGCTACCTGTCACAGGGATTTAACTATGGCTACACCTTC
CASSYLSQGFNYGYTF
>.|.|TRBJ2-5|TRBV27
TGTGCCGCCCATGGACAGATAGAAGAGACCCAGTACTTC
CAAHGQIEETQYF
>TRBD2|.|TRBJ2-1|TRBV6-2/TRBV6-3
TGTGCCAGCAGCCGGGGGGTCCCCAGCTCCTACAATGAGCAGTTCTTC
CASSRGVPSSYNEQFF
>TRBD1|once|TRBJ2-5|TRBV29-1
TGCAGCGGTGTGACAGGGGGCGGCTGGGAGACCCAGTACTTC
CSGVTGGGWETQYF
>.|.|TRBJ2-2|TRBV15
TGTGCCACCAGCAGTTCCTACACCGGGGAGCTGTTTTTT
CATSSSYTGELFF
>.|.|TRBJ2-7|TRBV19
TGTGCCAGTAGCCTTGGAGGGAACTACGAGCAGTACTTC
CASSLGGNYEQYF
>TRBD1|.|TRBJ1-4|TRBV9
TGTGCCAGCAGCGGACCGGGACAGGGTAGAGAAAAACTGTTTTTT
CASSGPGQGREKLFF
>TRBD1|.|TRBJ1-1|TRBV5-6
TGTGCCAGCAGCGAGGACAGGGTGGTCCCCACTGAAGCTTTCTTT
CASSEDRVVPTEAFF
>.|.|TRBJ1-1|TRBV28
TGTGCCAGCACTCTCATAAACCGGGGAGCTGAAGCTTTCTTT
CASTLINRGAEAFF
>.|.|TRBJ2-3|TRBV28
TGTGCCAGCAGTTTTCAAAGCACAGATACGCAGTATTTT
CASSFQSTDTQYF
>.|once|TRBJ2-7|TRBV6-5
TGTGCCAGCAGTTACTCAGGGCTAGCGACCCCCGGAGAGCAGTACTTC
CASSYSGLATPGEQYF
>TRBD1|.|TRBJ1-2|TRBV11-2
TGTGCCAGCAGCTCGTCGACAGGGATGAGTGGCTACACCTTC
CASSSSTGMSGYTF
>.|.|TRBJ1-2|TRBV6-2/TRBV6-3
TGTGCCAGCAGCCCTCATAGTTCGTCGGAGCTCCTGAATGGCTACACCTTC
CASSPHSSSELLNGYTF
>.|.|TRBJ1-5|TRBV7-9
TGTGCCAGCAGCCCCCAGGGTGAGGATCAGCCCCAGCATTTT
CASSPQGEDQPQHF
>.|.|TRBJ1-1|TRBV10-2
TGCGCCAGCGGTACAGGGTGGGCTTTCTTT
CASGTGWAFF
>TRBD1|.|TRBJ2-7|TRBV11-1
TGTGCCAGCAGCTTAGCCGGGACAGGGGTCTACGAGCAGTACTTC
CASSLAGTGVYEQYF
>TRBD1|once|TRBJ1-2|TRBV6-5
TGTGCCAGCAGTTACTTACCCGACAGGGTAAACTATGGCTACACCTTC
CASSYLPDRVNYGYTF
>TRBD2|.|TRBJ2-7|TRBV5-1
TGCGCCAGCAGCTTGGGGACTAGCGGGTACGAGCAGTACTTC
CASSLGTSGYEQYF
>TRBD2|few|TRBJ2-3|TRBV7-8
TGTGCCAGCAGCTCTGACTGGACTAGCGGGATAACAGATACGCAGTATTTT
CASSSDWTSGITDTQYF
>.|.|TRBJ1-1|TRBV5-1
TGCGCCAGCAGCTTCTCGGGGACTGAAGCTTTCTTT
CASSFSGTEAFF
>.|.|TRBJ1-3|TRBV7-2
TGTGCCAGCAGCTTGGGGACAACCGGAAACACCATATATTTT
CASSLGTTGNTIYF
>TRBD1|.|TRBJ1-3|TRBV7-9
TGTGCCAGCAGCTTAGCGCTCGGCAGGGGGGATGGAAACACCATATATTTT
CASSLALGRGDGNTIYF
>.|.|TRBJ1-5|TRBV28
TGTGCCAGCAGTTTTGGCTCCTTCGGGAGGAGCAATCAGCCCCAGCATTTT
CASSFGSFGRSNQPQHF
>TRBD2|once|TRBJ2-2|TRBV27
TGTGCCAGCAGTTTATGGGGACTAGCGGGAGGACCCACCGGGGAGCTGTTTTTT
CASSLWGLAGGPTGELFF
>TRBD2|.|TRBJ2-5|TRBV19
TGTGCCAGTAGTACCTATGCACTGACTAGCGGGGCCGAGACCCAGTACTTC
CASSTYALTSGAETQYF
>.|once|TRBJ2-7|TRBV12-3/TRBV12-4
TGTGCCAGCAGTTCCCTGTCCTACGAGCAGTACTTC
CASSSLSYEQYF
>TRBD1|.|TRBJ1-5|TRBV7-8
TGTGCCAGCAGCTTAAACAGGGGGAAGGAGCCCCAGCATTTT
CASSLNRGKEPQHF
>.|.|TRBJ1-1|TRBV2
TGTGCCAGCACCCCTGCGGGGAACCAGAACACTGAAGCTTTCTTT
CASTPAGNQNTEAFF
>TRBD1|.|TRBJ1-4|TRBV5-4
TGTGCCAGCAGCTCTCAGGGGGGCGGCCTTAATGAAAAACTGTTTTTT
CASSSQGGGLNEKLFF
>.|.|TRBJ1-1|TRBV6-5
TGTGCCAGCATGGAACTGAGGGACACTGAAGCTTTCTTT
CASMELRDTEAFF
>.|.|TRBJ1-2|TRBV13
TGTGCCAGCAGCTTGGCGGGCAGATCGGATTCCTATGGCTACACCTTC
CASSLAGRSDSYGYTF
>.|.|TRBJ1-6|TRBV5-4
TGTGCCAGCGGGCGTGGGGGGGTTGATAATTCACCCCTCCACTTT
CASGRGGVDNSPLHF
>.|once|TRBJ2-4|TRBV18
TGTGCCAGCTCACCACCAGGAGGGGTAGCCAAAAACATTCAGTACTTC
CASSPPGGVAKNIQYF
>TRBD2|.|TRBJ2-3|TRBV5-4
TGTGCCAGCAGCTTGGAAGCGGGGGGCTCCATGAGCACAGATACGCAGTATTTT
CASSLEAGGSMSTDTQYF
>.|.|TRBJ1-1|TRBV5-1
TGCGCCAGCAGCTTGGTCCAGTTCACTGAAGCTTTCTTT
CASSLVQFTEAFF
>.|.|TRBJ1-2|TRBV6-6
TGTGCCAGCAGTCTAATGGAGTCCAATAACTATGGCTACACCTTC
CASSLMESNNYGYTF
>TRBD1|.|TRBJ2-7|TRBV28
TGTGCCAGCAGCTTAGACGACAGGGCCCTCTCCTACGAGCAGTACTTC
CASSLDDRALSYEQYF
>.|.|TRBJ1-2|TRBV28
TGTGCCAGCAGTTTGACAGACTCCCTCTATGGCTACACCTTC
CASSLTDSLYGYTF
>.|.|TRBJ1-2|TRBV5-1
TGCGCCAGCAGCTTGGAGGTCGGGGGGCAAGCCACCTTC
CASSLEVGGQATF
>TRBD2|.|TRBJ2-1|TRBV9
TGTGCCAGCAGCGTACAGCTAGCGGGAGGGCCCCTATACAATGAGCAGTTCTTC
CASSVQLAGGPLYNEQFF
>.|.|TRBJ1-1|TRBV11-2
TGTGCCAGCAGCTTAGTCGGTCACACAGTGAACACTGAAGCTTTCTTT
CASSLVGHTVNTEAFF
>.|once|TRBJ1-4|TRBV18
TGTGCCAGCTCACCAGTCATTTCGGGGGAAAAACTGTTTTTT
CASSPVISGEKLFF